The 20 T cell receptor beta chains given below trace back to one sample, sequenced in a study of T cell changes during pregnancy in multiple sclerosis. Sequencing was performed with immunoSEQ multiplex PCR; in TCRdb, only in-frame clones are kept and a portion is missing. Of around 80,000 clones listed, approximately 95% are singletons. The sample consisted of peripheral blood, taken in the second trimester of pregnancy. Receptors originate from a female donor in good health, enrolled as a control in a pregnancy study.

The chain links TRBV25-1 to TRBJ2-2; 10 bases align to TRBD1. V trimming: 4 bases; J trimming: 10 bases; junction bases outside the gene matches: 6. The CDR3 runs to 14 residues. Germline V CDR1 and CDR2: MGHDK, SYGVNS. The DNA for the CDR3 is TGTGCCAGCAGTGCACGACAGGGGGCGATGGAGCTGTTTTTT. This translates into CASSARQGAMELFF.

The rearrangement links TRBV6-1 to TRBJ1-2; 11 nucleotides line up with TRBD1. Germline CDR1 and CDR2: MNHNS and SASEGT. J lost 4 bases, V lost 4 bases, and 5 bases had no gene match. The CDR3 is 15 residues long. Here the CDR3 reads CASSVRTGGVYGYTF. DNA for the CDR3: TGTGCCAGCAGTGTGAGGACAGGGGGCGTCTATGGCTACACCTTC.

The rearrangement joins TRBV6-1 to TRBJ2-3; a weak D match, TRBD2 (6 bases). The V and J ends lost 3 bases and 0 bases respectively, with 13 bases between them. The CDR3 runs to 16 residues. Per the germline V gene, CDR1 is MNHNS and CDR2 is SASEGT. CDR3 DNA: TGTGCCAGCAGTGATTCAAGGAGGGGAAGCACAGATACGCAGTATTTT. This translates into CASSDSRRGSTDTQYF.

The chain couples TRBV4-2 to TRBJ2-3; weak D call: TRBD1 (6 bases). Trimming left V 0 bases short and J 2 bases short, with 12 bases between. The V gene's germline CDR1 is LGHNA and CDR2 YNFKEQ. CDR3 size: 16 residues. The CDR3 DNA is TGTGCCAGCAGCCAAGAAGGGACAAGTCTCACAGATACGCAGTATTTT. Translation gives CASSQEGTSLTDTQYF.

The rearrangement uses TRBV28 and TRBJ2-7; the D gene is possibly TRBD1 (6 bases). Trimming took 7 bases from V and 0 from J, leaving 13 bases between them. The germline gives CDR1 MDHEN, CDR2 SYDVKM. The CDR3 length is 14 residues. CDR3 DNA: TGTGCCAGCAACCTTCAGGGGAGCTCCTACGAGCAGTACTTC. Its translation is CASNLQGSSYEQYF.

The V call is TRBV2, the J call TRBJ2-2; a possible D gene is TRBD2 (5 bases). This CDR3 is built from 14 residues. With 9 bases removed from V and 1 base from J, the gap between germline ends came to 12 bases. CDR1 is SNHLY and CDR2 is FYNNEI in the germline V gene. CDR3 nucleotide sequence: TGTGCCAGTCTTCGAGCGGAGAACACCGGGGAGCTGTTTTTT. It encodes CASLRAENTGELFF.

The gene calls are TRBV27 and TRBJ1-1, with 7 positions matching TRBD1. Looked up from germline, CDR1 is MNHEY and CDR2 is SMNVEV (reference sequence). V shed 6 bases and J 3 bases; nucleotides not matched to a gene: 10. This CDR3 region has 15 residues. CDR3 sequence reads: CASRNARGAHTEAFF. The CDR3, as DNA: TGTGCCAGCAGGAATGCCAGGGGGGCACACACTGAAGCTTTCTTT.

The rearrangement joins TRBV28 to TRBJ2-7; a possible D gene is TRBD2 (7 bases). The V gene's germline CDR1 is MDHEN and CDR2 SYDVKM. The V end was cut by 6 bases, the J end by 7 bases, with 16 bases between. CDR3 size: 13 residues. The CDR3 spells CASSPMGGAEQYF. Here the CDR3 DNA reads TGTGCCAGCAGCCCGATGGGGGGGGCAGAGCAGTACTTC.

This chain connects TRBV27 to TRBJ1-4; D possibly corresponds to TRBD1 (6 bases). CDR3 length: 14 residues. CDR1 and CDR2 from the germline V gene are MNHEY and SMNVEV (reference sequence). V lost 1 base and J lost 8, with 11 bases in between. Here the CDR3 DNA reads TGTGCCAGCAGTTTATTACAGGGAAGCGAAAAACTGTTTTTT. This encodes CASSLLQGSEKLFF.

The gene calls are TRBV2 and TRBJ1-1; 9 positions match TRBD1. The CDR3 covers 16 residues. From germline, CDR1 is SNHLY and CDR2 FYNNEI. V lost 6 bases, J lost 6 bases, and 14 bases stayed unmatched. The CDR3 is CASREIRGQGVPEAFF. The CDR3 DNA is TGTGCCAGCAGAGAAATTAGGGGACAGGGAGTACCTGAAGCTTTCTTT.

The V call is TRBV21-1, the J call TRBJ1-1. TRBV21-1 is flagged as a pseudogene. The length of the CDR3 is 18 residues. CDR3 region: CASSKDSIPHLSDTEAFF. In DNA form, the CDR3 reads TGTGCCAGCAGCAAAGACTCAATACCCCACCTGTCGGACACTGAAGCTTTCTTT.

Only one count was recorded for this clone. The chain joins TRBV6-1 to TRBJ2-2; 7 nucleotides agree with TRBD1. V was clipped by 8 bases and J by 6 bases; unmatched bases: 9. In germline, CDR1 is MNHNS, CDR2 SASEGT. The CDR3 has 14 amino acids. The CDR3 region has the DNA TGTGCCAGCCTCCCGGACAGGCAGGCCGGGGAGCTGTTTTTT. Its translation is CASLPDRQAGELFF.

This clone was seen more than once but under ten times. The chain is built from TRBV28 and TRBJ2-7; D ambiguous. The CDR3 consists of 14 residues. Germline CDR1 is MDHEN and CDR2 is SYDVKM. Trimming took 2 bases from V and 5 from J, leaving 13 bases between them. CDR3 in DNA: TGTGCCAGCAGTTTAGCACTACCTGCCGACGAGCAGTACTTC. Residues: CASSLALPADEQYF.

This sequence joins TRBV5-1 and TRBJ2-2; perhaps TRBD1 as D (5 bases). Germline V lookup: CDR1 SGHRS, CDR2 YFSETQ. The length of the CDR3 is 15 residues. Trimming shortened V by 0 bases and J by 6 bases, and 12 bases separated the two germline ends. CDR3 in DNA: TGCGCCAGCAGCTTGGTTTGGAAAGGGGCCGGGGAGCTGTTTTTT. Its translation: CASSLVWKGAGELFF.

The sample holds one count of this clone. V usage is TRBV14 and J usage is TRBJ2-7, with D possibly being TRBD1 (5 bases). Trimming left V 5 bases short and J 6 bases short, with 14 bases between. This CDR3 has 13 amino acids. Germline V gene sequence: CDR1 SGHDN, CDR2 FVKESK. Written as DNA, the CDR3 is TGTGCCAGCAGCGCCCAGGGTTTGTCCGAGCAGTACTTC. Amino acid sequence: CASSAQGLSEQYF.

The genes are TRBV29-1 and TRBJ2-2, with TRBD1 matching over 8 bases. Trimming took 0 bases from V and 7 from J; bases not matched to a gene: 13. Germline-derived CDR1 and CDR2 are SQVTM and ANQGSEA. CDR3 size: 17 residues. CDR3 residues: CSVEDPPGTGLHGELFF. The CDR3 DNA sequence: TGCAGCGTTGAAGATCCCCCTGGGACAGGTCTTCACGGGGAGCTGTTTTTT.

CDR3 sequence reads: CASSFADSSGNTIYF. The CDR3 DNA is TGTGCCAGCAGTTTCGCGGACAGCTCTGGAAACACCATATATTTT. The gene calls are TRBV28 and TRBJ1-3, with D possibly being TRBD1 (6 bases). The CDR3 consists of 15 residues. Germline-derived CDR1 and CDR2 are MDHEN and SYDVKM. Trimming cost V 3 bases and J 0 bases, with 9 bases left between them. Combining the CDR3 with reference TRBV28 and TRBJ1-3 gives the whole variable domain DVKVTQSSRYLVKRTGEKVFLECVQDMDHENMFWYRQDPGLGLRLIYFSYDVKMKEKGDIPEGYSVSREKKERFSLILESASTNQTSMYLCASSFADSSGNTIYFGEGSWLTVV.

The chain carries TRBV29-1 and TRBJ2-1; 10 nucleotides match TRBD2. The CDR3 runs to 14 residues. V lost 4 bases to trimming and J lost 3 bases; unmatched junction nucleotides: 3. CDR1 is SQVTM and CDR2 is ANQGSEA in the germline V gene. The CDR3 DNA follows: TGCAGCGTTGGCGGGACTAGCGTCTACAATGAGCAGTTCTTC. This codes for CSVGGTSVYNEQFF.

V and J are TRBV6-5 and TRBJ2-3; D is perhaps TRBD2 (7 bases). Trimming left V 2 bases short and J 6 bases short, with 12 bases between. CDR1 and CDR2 from the germline V gene are MNHEY and SVGAGI. There are 14 residues in the CDR3. CDR3 coding DNA: TGTGCCAGCAGTTACATGGGGGGGGGCGATACGCAGTATTTT. Translated, it gives CASSYMGGGDTQYF.

This chain joins TRBV13 and TRBJ2-7; 11 bases line up with TRBD2. V trimming: 3 bases; J trimming: 3 bases; junction bases outside the gene matches: 4. This CDR3 has 15 residues. The V gene's germline CDR1 is PRHDT and CDR2 FYEKMQ (reference sequence). CDR3 DNA: TGTGCCAGCAGCTTTGGGACTAGCGGTAGCTACGAGCAGTACTTC. Translation: CASSFGTSGSYEQYF.